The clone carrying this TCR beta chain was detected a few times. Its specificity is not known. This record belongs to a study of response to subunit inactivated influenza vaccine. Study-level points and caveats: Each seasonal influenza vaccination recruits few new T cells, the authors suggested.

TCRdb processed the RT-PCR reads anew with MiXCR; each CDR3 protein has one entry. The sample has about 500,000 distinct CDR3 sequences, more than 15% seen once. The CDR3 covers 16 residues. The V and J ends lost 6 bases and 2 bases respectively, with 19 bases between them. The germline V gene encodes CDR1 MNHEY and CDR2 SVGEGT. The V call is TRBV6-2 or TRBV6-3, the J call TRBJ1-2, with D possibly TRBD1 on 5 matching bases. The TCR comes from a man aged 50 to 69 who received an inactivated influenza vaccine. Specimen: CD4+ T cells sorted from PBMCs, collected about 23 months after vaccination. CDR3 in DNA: TGTGCCAGCAGGCAGAATGCGGGTCAGGGAAACTATGGCTACACCTTC. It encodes CASRQNAGQGNYGYTF.